This T cell receptor beta chain is from a study of blood T cell repertoires in COVID-19 (dated by TCRdb to about 2020). About the study as a whole: Samples covering the acute and convalescent phases of COVID-19 were provided by collaborators in the United States, Italy and Spain. The prospective study material was composed of cDNA or gDNA derived from T cells, B-cell-depleted T cells, or PBMCs. The repertoires were made available in a free public database intended to serve as a resource for research on the immune response to SARS-CoV-2. Where available, HLA class I and class II types were obtained from metadata supplied by the sample provider rather than from assay-based typing. A de-identified subject ID, COVID-19 status, age in years and sex were almost always included in the sample metadata. Deeply sampled blood TCRbeta repertoires from subjects exposed to, actively infected with, or recovered from COVID-19 were included in the dataset. Samples were obtained from the ongoing ImmuneRACE study (first 160 participants) and from roughly 1,300 subjects provided by 6 global collaborators.

Collaborating institutions collected whole blood in K2EDTA tubes following their own protocols. For TCRbeta analysis, collaborators shipped samples as frozen whole blood, isolated PBMCs, or DNA extracted from either of those sample types. The immunoSEQ Assay, a bias-controlled multiplex PCR, was used to amplify TCRbeta CDR3 regions from genomic DNA. The source study handled its data this way. The number of nucleated cells in each sample was estimated from the amplification of reference gene primers within the assay. To quantify the absolute abundance of each unique TCRbeta CDR3 rearrangement, sequence reads were collapsed and filtered. For each sample, productive Simpson clonality was calculated as the square root of Simpson's diversity index over productive rearrangements. TCRdb's version of the immuneACCESS table is confined to in-frame rearrangements and falls short of the full clone set. An unresolved V gene accounts for under half of the shortfall where checked; the remainder is of unknown origin. The DNA was the basis for D and trimming; V, J and clone size are from that table. The sample table records roughly 63,000 clones; 75% to 90% of these occur just once. Approximately 1.3% of the sample goes to the ten largest clones.

Study-wide findings and limitations: The amount of clinical and demographic metadata varied by source and participant and was provided uncurated.

V is pared back by 0 bases and J by 7 bases, with 10 bases lying between the germline termini. CDR1 and CDR2, per the germline V gene, are MGHRA and YSYEKL. Measured from the cysteine to the phenylalanine, the CDR3 is 14 residues long. CDR3 DNA only is kept here, 42 bases in frame from base 1. As regards this clone: The antigen this receptor binds is unknown. Base quality data are lacking; no much larger clone is found one base away.

Input material: peripheral blood. The chain uses TRBV4-1 and TRBJ2-4, with a weak D call of TRBD1 (5 bases match). This clonotype originated in a man aged 60 to 75 with acute or convalescent COVID-19. The CDR3 region has the sequence CASSQDQDTNIQYF. The nucleotide sequence is TGCGCCAGCAGCCAAGATCAGGACACGAACATTCAGTACTTC.